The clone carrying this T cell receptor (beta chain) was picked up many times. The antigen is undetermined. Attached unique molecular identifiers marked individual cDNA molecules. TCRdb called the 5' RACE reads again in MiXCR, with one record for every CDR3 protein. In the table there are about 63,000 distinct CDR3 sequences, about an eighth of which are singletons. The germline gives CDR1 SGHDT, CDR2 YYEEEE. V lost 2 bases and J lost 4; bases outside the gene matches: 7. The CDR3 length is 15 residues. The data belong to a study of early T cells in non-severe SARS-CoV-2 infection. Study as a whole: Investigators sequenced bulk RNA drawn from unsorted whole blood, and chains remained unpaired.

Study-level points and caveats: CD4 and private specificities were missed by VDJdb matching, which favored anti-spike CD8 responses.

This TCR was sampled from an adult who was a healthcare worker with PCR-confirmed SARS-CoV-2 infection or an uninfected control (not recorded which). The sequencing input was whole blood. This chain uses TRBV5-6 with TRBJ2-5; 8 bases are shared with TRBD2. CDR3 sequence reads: CASSLGSGGLETQYF. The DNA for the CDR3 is TGTGCCAGCAGCTTAGGGAGCGGGGGCCTAGAGACCCAGTACTTC.